The 9 T cell receptor beta chains below were found in one sample sequenced in a study of shared clonotypes between healthy human individuals. Assay: immunoSEQ multiplex PCR; the TCRdb copy retains only in-frame clones and omits some. The sample lists around 1 million clones, about three quarters seen once, with around 1.5% in the top ten. Sequenced material: memory CD4+ T cells sorted from blood. This sample's subset: CD45RA-negative fraction. The receptors derive from a man between 18 and 35 years old in good health.

This clone was counted a few times. The gene calls are TRBV6-4 and TRBJ2-5; 9 nucleotides agree with TRBD1. The CDR3 is 17 residues long. Germline lookup yields CDR1 MRHNA and CDR2 SNTAGT. After removal of 2 bases from V and 5 bases from J, the junction contained 12 bases not matched to a gene. This chain's CDR3 is CASSDADRGHPWETQYF. In DNA, the CDR3 is TGTGCCAGCAGTGACGCGGACAGGGGCCACCCATGGGAGACCCAGTACTTC.

The rearrangement links TRBV5-1 to TRBJ1-2; D perhaps matches TRBD1 (6 bases). V lost 3 bases, J lost 7 bases, and 10 bases lay in between. There are 12 residues in the CDR3. Germline-derived CDR1 and CDR2 are SGHRS and YFSETQ. The CDR3 loop is CASSSGESGYTF. CDR3 DNA: TGCGCCAGCAGCTCAGGGGAGTCTGGCTACACCTTC. Full variable domain (outside the CDR3, taken from reference TRBV5-1 and TRBJ1-2): KAGVTQTPRYLIKTRGQQVTLSCSPISGHRSVSWYQQTPGQGLQFLFEYFSETQRNKGNFPGRFSGRQFSNSRSEMNVSTLELGDSALYLCASSSGESGYTFGSGTRLTVV.

For this clone: One junction end does not reproduce the germline sequence, and a read error may be involved. The chain recombines TRBV7-7 with TRBJ2-1, with 7 bases fitting TRBD2. Germline assignment: CDR1 SSHAT and CDR2 FNYEAQ (reference sequence). The CDR3 has 14 amino acids. CDR3: CASSLSTSSNEQFF. CDR3 coding DNA: TGTGCTAGCAGCTTGTCGACTAGCTCGAATGAGCAGTTCTTC.

The CDR3 is CASSSGFGVAGVFEQYF. The CDR3 bases are TGTGCCAGCAGCTCCGGCTTTGGCGTTGCGGGAGTGTTCGAGCAGTACTTC. The chain uses TRBV11-2 and TRBJ2-7, with 7 bases that match TRBD2. Germline assignment: CDR1 SGHAT and CDR2 FQNNGV. This CDR3 region has 17 residues. The V segment lost 4 bases and the J segment 6 bases; nucleotides outside the gene matches: 18.

This clone has only one observation. The chain combines TRBV30 with TRBJ2-1; 8 nucleotides line up with TRBD1. The CDR3 runs to 16 residues. With V trimmed by 4 bases and J by 6 bases, 14 bases remained unmatched. Germline V lookup: CDR1 GTSNPN, CDR2 SVGIG (reference sequence). CDR3 DNA: TGTGCCTGGATCGCAGGGGGCGCTTGGGGTGGCAATGAGCAGTTCTTC. Protein: CAWIAGGAWGGNEQFF.

V usage is TRBV2 and J usage is TRBJ2-1; the D gene is possibly TRBD2 (5 bases). Germline values: CDR1 SNHLY, CDR2 FYNNEI. The CDR3 length is 14 residues. The V gene lost 8 bases and the J gene lost 0 bases, with 11 bases spanning the gap. This chain's CDR3 is CASSAGSSYNEQFF. The DNA of the CDR3 is TGTGCCAGCTCGGCGGGTTCCTCCTACAATGAGCAGTTCTTC.

The V call is TRBV11-2, the J call TRBJ2-1; 8 bases align to TRBD1. Germline CDR1 SGHAT, CDR2 FQNNGV. Trimming took 4 bases from V and 2 from J; bases not matched to a gene: 7. The CDR3 runs 16 residues. CDR3 DNA: TGTGCCAGCAGCTCCCCCAGGGGGCGAGCCTACAATGAGCAGTTCTTC. This gives the protein CASSSPRGRAYNEQFF.

In its sample, this clone was seen a few times. This chain uses TRBV11-2 with TRBJ2-6; D gene uncertain. The CDR3 covers 14 residues. Germline V CDR1 and CDR2: SGHAT, FQNNGV. Trimming took 5 bases from V and 5 from J, leaving 10 bases between them. CDR3 in DNA: TGTGCCAGCAGCGAGACGGGTAGGGCCAACGTCCTGACTTTC. The encoded protein is CASSETGRANVLTF.

This chain's CDR3 is CASSDFTNTGELFF. CDR3 bases: TGTGCCAGCTCAGACTTTACGAACACCGGGGAGCTGTTTTTT. The V call is TRBV18, the J call TRBJ2-2; unclear D gene. The CDR3 consists of 14 residues. Trimming removed 5 bases at V and 0 bases at J, with 7 bases between. The germline CDR1 and CDR2 sequences are KGHSH and LQKENI.